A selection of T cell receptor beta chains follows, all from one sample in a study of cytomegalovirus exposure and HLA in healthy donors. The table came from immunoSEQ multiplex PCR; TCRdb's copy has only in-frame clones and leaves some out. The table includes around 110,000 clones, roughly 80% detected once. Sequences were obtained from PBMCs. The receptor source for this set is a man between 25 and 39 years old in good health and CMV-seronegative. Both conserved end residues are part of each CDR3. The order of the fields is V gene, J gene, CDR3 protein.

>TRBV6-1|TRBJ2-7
CASRAQGNNEQYF
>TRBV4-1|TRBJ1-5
CASSHGGNQPQHF
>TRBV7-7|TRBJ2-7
CASSPRGAGGQHEQYF
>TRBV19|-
CASSHDRRGTEIYEQYF
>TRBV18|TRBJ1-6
CASSPLSNLRDSPLHF
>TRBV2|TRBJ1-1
CASSGQGYTEAFF
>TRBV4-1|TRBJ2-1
CASSQVPGSGGNNEQFF
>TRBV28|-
CASRRDRGTYEQYF
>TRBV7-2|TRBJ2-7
CASSDRTGYEQYF
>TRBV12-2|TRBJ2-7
CASRSGQPYEQYF
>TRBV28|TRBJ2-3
CASSETGVTSKDF
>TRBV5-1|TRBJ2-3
CASRPGGTGVSDTQYF
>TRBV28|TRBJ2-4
CASSPPGTLAKNSQYF
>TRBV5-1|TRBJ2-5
CASSTGTGGLETQYF
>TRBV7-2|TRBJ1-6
CVSSLATGAYNSPLHF
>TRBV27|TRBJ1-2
CASSLNSRFPLYGYTF
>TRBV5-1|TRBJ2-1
CASSLGRAGINEQFF
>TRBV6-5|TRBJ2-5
CASKPGQGYQETQYF
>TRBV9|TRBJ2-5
CASSVSLSGGEETQYF
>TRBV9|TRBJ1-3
CASSVTPLDRNSGNTIYF
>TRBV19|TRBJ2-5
CASGTVRGETQYF
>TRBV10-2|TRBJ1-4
CASSEHRGFPNEKLFF
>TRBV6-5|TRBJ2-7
CASSETGTPYEQYF
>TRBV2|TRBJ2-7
CASPVIGGASYEQYF
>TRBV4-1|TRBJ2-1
CASSQEAASGGEQFF
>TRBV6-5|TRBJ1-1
CASSYPLEFTEAFF
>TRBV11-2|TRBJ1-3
CASSQARGNTIYF
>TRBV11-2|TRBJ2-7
CASSLAVETGGTKPYEQYF
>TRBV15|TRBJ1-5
CATSRELGSGQPQHF
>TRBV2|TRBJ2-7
CASRRGPTGGEQYF
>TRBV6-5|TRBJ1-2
CASSYTAQGAGGYTF
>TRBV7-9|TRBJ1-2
CASSLSVEQGNYGYTF
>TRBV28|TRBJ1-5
CASMNGEGSNQPQHF
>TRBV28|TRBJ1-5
CASGTLLLENQPQHF
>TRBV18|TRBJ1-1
CASSTPRNTEAFF
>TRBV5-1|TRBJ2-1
CASFPQGTYNEQFF
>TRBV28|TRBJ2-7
CASSLGLTYEQYF
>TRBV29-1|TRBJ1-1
CSAKTPGGWGNTEAFF
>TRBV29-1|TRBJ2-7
CSVGTGGSYEQYF
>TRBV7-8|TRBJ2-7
CASSLDRGSYAWYF
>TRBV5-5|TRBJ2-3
CASSRIWRDRVISDTQYF
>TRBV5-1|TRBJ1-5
CASSESGNQPQHF
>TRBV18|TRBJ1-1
CASSNPDSEAFF
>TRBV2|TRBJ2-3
CASKFGTGGGTDTQYF
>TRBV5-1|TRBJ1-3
CASSLQGTGNTIYF
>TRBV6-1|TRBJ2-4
CASSSQGPADIQYF
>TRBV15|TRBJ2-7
CATSKGLGPYEQYF
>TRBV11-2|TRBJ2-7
CASSLVTGVSYEQYF
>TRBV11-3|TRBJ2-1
CASSLDRGSYEQFF
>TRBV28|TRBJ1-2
CASSQQGSYGYTF
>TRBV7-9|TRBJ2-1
CASSEDRGNEQFF
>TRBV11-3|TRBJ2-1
CASSPGAWQGEDEQFF
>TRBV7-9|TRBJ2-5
CASSSLGLDQETQYF
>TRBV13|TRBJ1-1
CASRMGGLGPEAFF
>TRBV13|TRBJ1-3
CASSLGRGDTIYF
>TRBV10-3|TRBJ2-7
CAISETRGGDEQYF
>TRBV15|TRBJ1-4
CATSREVVGEKLFF
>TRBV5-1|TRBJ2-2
CASSNTRVFNTGELFF
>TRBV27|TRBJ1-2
CASSLGGQAGYGYTF
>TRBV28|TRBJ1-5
CASLATPGNNQPQHF